The sequence of this T cell receptor (beta chain) was determined in a study of regulatory T cells in long-lasting Graves disease. Described time point: persistent/refractory GD, antithyroid drugs over 5 years with positive TRAb. PBMCs were the source of the RNA used for TCR sequencing. Under American Thyroid Association guidelines, Graves' disease was diagnosed. CDR3 length: 14 amino acids. The germline V gene encodes CDR1 SGHRS and CDR2 YFSETQ. V lost 4 bases to trimming and J lost 1 base, with 8 bases between them. Assembly of TCR beta libraries relied on iRepertoire HTBI primers together with Arm-PCR of CDR3 regions. Each CDR3 protein gets one entry after TCRdb re-called the multiplex PCR reads with MiXCR. The data show about 470,000 distinct CDR3 sequences, with around a fifth seen just once and roughly 6.9% held by the top ten.

The chain is built from TRBV5-1 and TRBJ2-2; D is undetermined. The sequences come from peripheral blood mononuclear cells (PBMCs), collected when the disease was refractory, from a patient treated with antithyroid drugs. The receptor's source is a female donor with Graves disease. In DNA, the CDR3 is TGCGCCAGCAGCGAGGTGGGGAACACCGGGGAGCTGTTTTTT. Translated, it gives CASSEVGNTGELFF.